The next 23 T cell receptor beta chains were all read from a single sample in a study of cytomegalovirus exposure and HLA in healthy donors. With 60 Vbeta and 13 Jbeta primers, the PCR was carried out. Clones were read by immunoSEQ multiplex PCR, and TCRdb kept only the in-frame ones, dropping some. This table holds approximately 150,000 clones, about 75% found once. The source material was PBMCs. These receptors all come from a man aged 55 to 69 in good health and CMV-seronegative.

The genes are TRBV28 and TRBJ2-3; 9 nucleotides align to TRBD2. In germline, CDR1 is MDHEN, CDR2 SYDVKM. The CDR3 contains 19 residues. The junction had 19 bases not matched to a gene; V was cut back by 5 bases and J by 4 bases. The CDR3 region has the DNA TGTGCCAGCAGTGGACTCTTGGGATTGCTAGCGGGATCGCCAGATACGCAGTATTTT. It codes for CASSGLLGLLAGSPDTQYF.

This clone was counted once. The chain uses TRBV6-1 and TRBJ2-5, with 7 positions matching TRBD1. The DNA end is more similar to TRBJ2-7, so the J call may be wrong. This CDR3 comprises 15 residues. Per germline, CDR1 MNHNS and CDR2 SASEGT. DNA of the CDR3: TGTGCCAGCAGTGAAGCAGGGGGCCGCGCCTACGAGCAGTACTTC. Residues: CASSEAGGRAYEQYF.

The rearrangement joins TRBV29-1 to TRBJ1-1; 9 bases fit TRBD1. CDR3 length equals 15 residues. The ends lost 6 bases at V and 4 bases at J; junction bases unmatched: 12. Looked up from germline, CDR1 is SQVTM and CDR2 is ANQGSEA. DNA for the CDR3: TGCAGCGTGAACCGGGACAGGGTACAGGGCACTGAAGCTTTCTTT. Encoded protein: CSVNRDRVQGTEAFF. The whole variable domain, remainder taken from reference TRBV29-1 and TRBJ1-1, is SAVISQKPSRDICQRGTSLTIQCQVDSQVTMMFWYRQQPGQSLTLIATANQGSEATYESGFVIDKFPISRPNLTFSTLTVSNMSPEDSSIYLCSVNRDRVQGTEAFFGQGTRLTVV.

This clone was detected once. The chain joins TRBV25-1 to TRBJ1-2; a weak D match, TRBD1 (6 bases). V lost 4 bases to trimming and J lost 5 bases, with 17 bases between them. The CDR3 has 15 amino acids. Germline CDR1 MGHDK, CDR2 SYGVNS. Here the CDR3 reads CASSGPDSGGYGYTF. The CDR3 DNA sequence: TGTGCCAGCAGTGGCCCGGACAGTGGCGGGTATGGCTACACCTTC.

This chain links TRBV9 with TRBJ2-5, with D unresolved. The CDR3 totals 16 residues. V was shortened by 1 base and J by 1 base, with 14 bases between the two germline ends. Germline V gene lookup returns CDR1 SGDLS and CDR2 YYNGEE. The CDR3 loop reads CASSVSLAGSQETQYF. DNA for the CDR3: TGTGCCAGCAGCGTAAGTTTGGCAGGCAGCCAAGAGACCCAGTACTTC.

A few counts support this clone. The rearrangement uses TRBV6-6 and TRBJ1-1; 7 bases fit TRBD1. Trimming removed 6 bases from V and 0 bases from J; junction bases left unmatched: 4. This CDR3 contains 14 residues. Germline CDR1 and CDR2: MNHNY and SVGAGI (reference sequence). CDR3 sequence (DNA): TGTGCCAGCAGGCGACAGGGCTTGAACACTGAAGCTTTCTTT. This translates into CASRRQGLNTEAFF.

This clone has only one observation. CDR3 in amino acids: CASSLGLAGSYNEQFF. In DNA form, the CDR3 reads TGCGCCAGCAGCTTGGGGCTAGCGGGCTCCTACAATGAGCAGTTCTTC. V usage is TRBV5-1 and J usage is TRBJ2-1, with 8 bases lining up with TRBD2. The trim removed 0 bases at V and 0 bases at J, leaving 2 bases unmatched. The CDR3 is made up of 16 amino acids. CDR1 is SGHRS and CDR2 is YFSETQ in the germline V gene.

This clone has more than one count but fewer than ten. This chain connects TRBV27 to TRBJ2-7; 9 positions agree with TRBD1. The CDR3 has 17 residues. Trimming took 5 bases from V and 2 from J; bases not matched to a gene: 13. CDR1 and CDR2 from the germline V gene are MNHEY and SMNVEV (reference sequence). CDR3 nucleotide sequence: TGTGCCAGCAGTAGGGACAGGGACTTACGGTTCGCCTACGAGCAGTACTTC. This sequence encodes CASSRDRDLRFAYEQYF.

V is TRBV30 and J is TRBJ2-5; TRBD2 might be the D (5 bases). The germline V and J ends were trimmed by 2 bases and 0 bases, with 16 bases remaining between them. There are 16 residues in the CDR3. Germline CDR1 GTSNPN, CDR2 SVGIG (reference sequence). DNA of the CDR3: TGTGCCTGGAGTAATAACTGGGAGAGGTACCAAGAGACCCAGTACTTC. As protein: CAWSNNWERYQETQYF.

This chain connects TRBV7-2 to TRBJ2-7; weak D call: TRBD2 (6 bases). In germline, CDR1 is SGHTA, CDR2 FQGNSA. The CDR3 sequence is 13 residues long. Trimming removed 5 bases from V and 6 bases from J, with 14 bases in between. This CDR3 reads CASSPRAGLEQYF. CDR3 sequence (DNA): TGTGCCAGCAGCCCCCGAGCGGGCCTCGAGCAGTACTTC.

A few counts support this clone. The chain links TRBV18 to TRBJ2-6; weak D call: TRBD1 (5 bases). The ends were cut back, 6 bases at V and 2 bases at J, with 11 bases in the middle. CDR1 and CDR2 from the germline V gene are KGHSH and LQKENI. This CDR3 has 15 amino acids. The CDR3 region is CASSPRVAGANVLTF. The CDR3, as DNA: TGTGCCAGCTCGCCCAGGGTGGCTGGGGCCAACGTCCTGACTTTC.

The chain uses TRBV28 and TRBJ1-1; 9 bases line up with TRBD1. CDR1 and CDR2 (germline): MDHEN, SYDVKM. This CDR3 region has 15 residues. Losses at the gene ends were 5 bases for V and 10 bases for J; bases not matched to a gene: 14. DNA for the CDR3: TGTGCCAGCAGTAGTTACCTTGGGACAGGGAGAAGAGCTTTCTTT. It encodes CASSSYLGTGRRAFF.

The V gene is TRBV19, the J gene TRBJ2-1; possible D gene TRBD1, 5 bases. The CDR3 length is 14 residues. Germline V lookup: CDR1 LNHDA, CDR2 SQIVND (reference sequence). Trimming cost V 2 bases and J 5 bases, with 10 bases left between them. This chain's CDR3 is CASSIRGDDNEQFF. DNA for the CDR3: TGTGCCAGTAGTATAAGGGGTGACGACAATGAGCAGTTCTTC.

This clone was recorded a few times. The chain employs TRBV7-9 and TRBJ1-1; a possible D gene is TRBD1 (5 bases). CDR1 SEHNR and CDR2 FQNEAQ come from the germline V gene (reference sequence). V was pared by 2 bases and J by 0 bases, with 16 bases between. CDR3 length equals 17 residues. The DNA for the CDR3 is TGTGCCAGCAGCTTATGGGCAGGGTCTAACTTGAACACTGAAGCTTTCTTT. It is translated as CASSLWAGSNLNTEAFF. The whole variable domain, filled in from reference TRBV7-9 and TRBJ1-1, reads DTGVSQNPRHKITKRGQNVTFRCDPISEHNRLYWYRQTLGQGPEFLTYFQNEAQLEKSRLLSDRFSAERPKGSFSTLEIQRTEQGDSAMYLCASSLWAGSNLNTEAFFGQGTRLTVV.

This clone was observed a handful of times. The CDR3 sequence is CASSLAYPSPLLSYEQYF. CDR3 bases: TGTGCCAGCAGCTTAGCCTACCCCTCCCCGCTCCTCTCCTACGAGCAGTACTTC. This chain links TRBV11-2 with TRBJ2-7; D not resolved. Germline CDR1 reads SGHAT; CDR2 reads FQNNGV. CDR3 size: 18 residues. V lost 1 base, J lost 0 bases, and 19 bases lay in between. The variable domain in full, completed from reference TRBV11-2 and TRBJ2-7, reads EAGVAQSPRYKIIEKRQSVAFWCNPISGHATLYWYQQILGQGPKLLIQFQNNGVVDDSQLPKDRFSAERLKGVDSTLKIQPAKLEDSAVYLCASSLAYPSPLLSYEQYFGPGTRLTVT.

This clone was picked up a small number of times. The genes are TRBV6-1 and TRBJ2-2, with TRBD2 matching 8 bases. This CDR3 contains 14 residues. Germline values: CDR1 MNHNS, CDR2 SASEGT. Trimming cost V 11 bases and J 4 bases; bases outside gene matches: 9. This chain's CDR3 is CAGRGTRGTGELFF. Written as DNA, the CDR3 is TGTGCCGGCCGTGGGACTAGGGGCACCGGGGAGCTGTTTTTT.

J is TRBJ2-7 and V is TRBV19, with 9 bases aligning to TRBD1. Losses at the gene ends were 0 bases for V and 6 bases for J; bases not matched to a gene: 15. Germline loops: CDR1 LNHDA, CDR2 SQIVND (reference sequence). There are 18 residues in the CDR3. The CDR3 DNA reads TGTGCCAGTAGTATAGATCATGGGACAGGGACCTCCCTACGCGAGCAGTACTTC. Its translation is CASSIDHGTGTSLREQYF. Using reference TRBV19 and TRBJ2-7 for the parts outside the CDR3, the full variable domain is DGGITQSPKYLFRKEGQNVTLSCEQNLNHDAMYWYRQDPGQGLRLIYYSQIVNDFQKGDIAEGYSVSREKKESFPLTVTSAQKNPTAFYLCASSIDHGTGTSLREQYFGPGTRLTVT.

The chain has TRBV6-5 and TRBJ1-4; TRBD1 might be the D (5 bases). Deletions cut 8 bases from V and 5 bases from J, with 12 bases between. This CDR3 contains 13 residues. The germline V gene encodes CDR1 MNHEY and CDR2 SVGAGI. The CDR3 loop reads CASAGRLNEKLFF. The CDR3 DNA sequence: TGTGCCAGCGCGGGACGGCTCAATGAAAAACTGTTTTTT.

This chain connects TRBV7-3 to TRBJ2-3; a weak D match, TRBD1 (5 bases). Germline CDR1 is SGHTA and CDR2 is FQGTGA. V was shortened by 5 bases and J by 9 bases, with 15 bases between the two germline ends. The CDR3 totals 13 residues. The CDR3 DNA is TGTGCCAGCAGCGTCCTCAGGGAAGGCACGCAGTATTTT. Protein sequence: CASSVLREGTQYF. The full variable domain, with the rest looked up from reference TRBV7-3 and TRBJ2-3, is GAGVSQTPSNKVTEKGKYVELRCDPISGHTALYWYRQSLGQGPEFLIYFQGTGAADDSGLPNDRFFAVRPEGSVSTLKIQRTERGDSAVYLCASSVLREGTQYFGPGTRLTVL.

The chain uses TRBV6-5 and TRBJ2-1; D is perhaps TRBD2 (7 bases). The CDR3 length is 16 residues. The V and J ends lost 3 bases and 4 bases respectively, with 16 bases between them. Germline assignment: CDR1 MNHEY and CDR2 SVGAGI. The CDR3 region is CASSYPGGGGYNEQFF. The CDR3 region has the DNA TGTGCCAGCAGTTATCCTGGAGGGGGGGGGTACAATGAGCAGTTCTTC.

The V gene is TRBV19, the J gene TRBJ2-1; 8 bases agree with TRBD2. V was pared by 3 bases and J by 4 bases, with 8 bases of the junction left unmatched. This CDR3 has 16 residues. The germline V gene encodes CDR1 LNHDA and CDR2 SQIVND (reference sequence). This CDR3 is CASSIAREALYNEQFF. The CDR3 nucleotides read TGTGCCAGTAGTATCGCGCGGGAGGCCCTATACAATGAGCAGTTCTTC. The entire variable domain, with the rest obtained from reference TRBV19 and TRBJ2-1, is as follows: DGGITQSPKYLFRKEGQNVTLSCEQNLNHDAMYWYRQDPGQGLRLIYYSQIVNDFQKGDIAEGYSVSREKKESFPLTVTSAQKNPTAFYLCASSIAREALYNEQFFGPGTRLTVL.

This clone was detected a few times. J is TRBJ1-2 and V is TRBV11-2; no definite D call. CDR1 is SGHAT, CDR2 FQNNGV, per germline. V was trimmed by 2 bases and J by 0 bases, leaving 10 bases between them. The CDR3 has 15 residues. CDR3 sequence (DNA): TGTGCCAGCAGCTTATCTCAGATGGCTAACTATGGCTACACCTTC. It is translated as CASSLSQMANYGYTF.

Concerning this clone: A read error may account for a junction end that differs from germline. The rearrangement uses TRBV7-3 and TRBJ2-1; 11 bases are a match to TRBD2. CDR1 is SGHTA and CDR2 is FQGTGA in the germline V gene. The CDR3 loop spans 17 amino acids. DNA of the CDR3: TGTGCCAGCAGCATAACGCTAGCGGGAGGATTAAGGAATGAGCAGTTCTTC. Its protein is CASSITLAGGLRNEQFF.